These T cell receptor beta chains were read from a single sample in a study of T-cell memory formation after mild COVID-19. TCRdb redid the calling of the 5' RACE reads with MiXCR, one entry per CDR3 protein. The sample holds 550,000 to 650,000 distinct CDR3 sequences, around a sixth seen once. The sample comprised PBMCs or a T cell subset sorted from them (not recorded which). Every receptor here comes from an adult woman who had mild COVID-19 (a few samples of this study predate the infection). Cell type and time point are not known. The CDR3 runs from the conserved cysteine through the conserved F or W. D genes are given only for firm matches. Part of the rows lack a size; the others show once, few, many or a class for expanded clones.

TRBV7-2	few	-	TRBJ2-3	CASSRAGNPYTDTQYF	TGTGCCAGCAGCCGTGCGGGAAATCCTTACACAGATACGCAGTATTTT
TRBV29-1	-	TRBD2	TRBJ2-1	CSVLIVPKGLAGTFHEQFF	TGCAGCGTTCTCATTGTCCCAAAAGGACTAGCGGGAACCTTCCATGAGCAGTTCTTC
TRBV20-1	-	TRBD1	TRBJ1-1	CSARDPGTGTTSEAFF	TGCAGTGCTAGAGATCCGGGGACAGGGACTACCTCTGAAGCTTTCTTT
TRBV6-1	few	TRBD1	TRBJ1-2	CASSDYRRTGGNYGYTF	TGTGCCAGCAGTGATTATCGCCGAACAGGGGGCAACTATGGCTACACCTTC
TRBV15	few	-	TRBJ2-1	CATSRLSEGGTYNEQFF	TGTGCCACCAGCAGACTCTCCGAGGGAGGCACCTACAATGAGCAGTTCTTC
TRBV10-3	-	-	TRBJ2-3	CAISVGSGTDTQYF	TGTGCCATCAGTGTTGGGTCCGGCACAGATACGCAGTATTTT
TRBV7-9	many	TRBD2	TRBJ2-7	CASSPRSGLAAYEQYF	TGTGCCAGCAGCCCACGATCTGGACTAGCGGCCTACGAGCAGTACTTC
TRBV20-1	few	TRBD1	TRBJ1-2	CSARRAGGQAGYTF	TGCAGTGCTAGGAGGGCAGGGGGGCAAGCTGGCTACACCTTC
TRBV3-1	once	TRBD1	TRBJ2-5	CASSRGQGGGETQYF	TGTGCCAGCAGCCGCGGACAGGGGGGCGGTGAGACCCAGTACTTC
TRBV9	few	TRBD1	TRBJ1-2	CASSAGTGYGYTF	TGTGCCAGCAGCGCCGGGACAGGGTATGGCTACACCTTC
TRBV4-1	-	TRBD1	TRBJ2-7	CASSQTPGQGVYEQYF	TGCGCCAGCAGCCAAACCCCGGGACAGGGGGTGTACGAGCAGTACTTC
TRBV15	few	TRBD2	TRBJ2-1	CATSEGGRRVNEQFF	TGTGCCACCAGCGAAGGCGGGAGGCGCGTGAATGAGCAGTTCTTC
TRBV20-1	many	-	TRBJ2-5	CSARAGIEETQYF	TGCAGTGCTAGAGCAGGGATCGAAGAGACCCAGTACTTC
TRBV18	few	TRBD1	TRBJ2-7	CASSPVIKQGVHYEQYF	TGTGCCAGCTCACCAGTTATCAAACAGGGGGTTCACTACGAGCAGTACTTC
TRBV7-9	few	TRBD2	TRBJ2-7	CASTYGLAGGRSYEQYF	TGTGCCAGCACCTACGGACTAGCGGGGGGGCGCTCCTACGAGCAGTACTTC
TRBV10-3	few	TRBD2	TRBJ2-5	CAISPTSGGQETQYF	TGTGCCATCAGCCCGACTAGCGGGGGGCAAGAGACCCAGTACTTC
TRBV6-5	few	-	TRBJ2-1	CASSYSRSSYNEQFF	TGTGCCAGCAGTTACAGCAGGAGCTCCTACAATGAGCAGTTCTTC
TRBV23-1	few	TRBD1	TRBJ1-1	CASTRDRGLIGTEAFF	TGCGCCAGCACCCGGGACAGGGGGTTGATAGGCACTGAAGCTTTCTTT
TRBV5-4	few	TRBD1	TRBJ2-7	CASSSPGQVEAQYF	TGTGCCAGCAGCTCCCCGGGACAGGTAGAGGCGCAGTACTTC
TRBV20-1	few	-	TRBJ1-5	CSARDFAAFGQPQHF	TGCAGTGCTAGAGACTTCGCAGCGTTCGGCCAGCCCCAGCATTTT
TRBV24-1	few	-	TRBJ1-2	CATRDQGYGYTF	TGTGCCACCAGGGATCAGGGGTATGGCTACACCTTC
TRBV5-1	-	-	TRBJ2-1	CASSLEFYNEQFF	TGCGCCAGCAGCTTGGAGTTCTACAATGAGCAGTTCTTC
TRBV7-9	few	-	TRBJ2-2	CASSSRTRPNTGELFF	TGTGCCAGCAGCTCGAGGACACGGCCGAACACCGGGGAGCTGTTTTTT
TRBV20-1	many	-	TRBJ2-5	CSAPRMETQYF	TGCAGTGCTCCTAGGATGGAGACCCAGTACTTC
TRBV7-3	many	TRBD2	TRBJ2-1	CASSLSASGSDEQFF	TGTGCCAGCAGCTTATCGGCTAGCGGGTCGGATGAGCAGTTCTTC
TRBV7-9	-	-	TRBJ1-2	CASSHSLLRRNFNYGYTF	TGTGCCAGCAGCCACTCATTATTGAGACGGAACTTTAACTATGGCTACACCTTC
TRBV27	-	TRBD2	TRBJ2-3	CASSSSFQTSGRTRWNTDTQYF	TGTGCCAGCAGTTCCTCCTTTCAGACTAGCGGGAGGACGAGGTGGAACACAGATACGCAGTATTTT
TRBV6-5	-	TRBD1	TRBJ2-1	CASKSAGTGGDEQFF	TGTGCCAGCAAATCGGCCGGGACAGGGGGCGATGAGCAGTTCTTC
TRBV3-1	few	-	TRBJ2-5	CASSQEGSERWKETQYF	TGTGCCAGCAGCCAAGAAGGAAGCGAGCGGTGGAAAGAGACCCAGTACTTC
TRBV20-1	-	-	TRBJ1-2	CSAREPGTASYGYTF	TGCAGTGCTAGAGAACCAGGGACTGCGTCCTATGGCTACACCTTC
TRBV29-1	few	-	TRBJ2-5	CSVEDRLKETQYF	TGCAGCGTTGAAGATCGGTTGAAAGAGACCCAGTACTTC
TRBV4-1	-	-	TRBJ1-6	CASSQGQNYNSPLHF	TGCGCCAGCAGCCAAGGTCAGAACTATAATTCACCCCTCCACTTT
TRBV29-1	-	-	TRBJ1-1	CSAGRAEAFF	TGCAGCGCTGGCAGGGCCGAAGCTTTCTTT
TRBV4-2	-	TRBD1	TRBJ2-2	CASSHGTGQTGELFF	TGTGCCAGCAGCCACGGGACGGGACAGACCGGGGAGCTGTTTTTT
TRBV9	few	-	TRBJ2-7	CASSVSSGPYEQYF	TGTGCCAGCAGCGTAAGTAGCGGCCCCTACGAGCAGTACTTC
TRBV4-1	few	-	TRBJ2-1	CASSQTGRGEQFF	TGCGCCAGCAGCCAAACGGGGCGGGGTGAGCAGTTCTTC
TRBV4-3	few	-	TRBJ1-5	CASSQDLGVNQPQHF	TGCGCCAGCAGCCAAGATTTAGGGGTCAATCAGCCCCAGCATTTT
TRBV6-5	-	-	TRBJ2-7	CASSYGRGTYEQYF	TGTGCCAGCAGTTACGGAAGGGGGACCTACGAGCAGTACTTC
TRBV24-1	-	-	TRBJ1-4	CATSDLPKTTNEKLFF	TGTGCCACCAGTGATTTACCGAAGACAACTAATGAAAAACTGTTTTTT
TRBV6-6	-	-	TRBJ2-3	CASSPTAASTDTQYF	TGTGCCAGCAGTCCGACAGCGGCTAGCACAGATACGCAGTATTTT
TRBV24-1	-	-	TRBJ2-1	CATSDSIQHEQFF	TGTGCCACCAGTGATTCAATACAGCATGAGCAGTTCTTC
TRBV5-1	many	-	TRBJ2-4	CASSLGQPAGENIQYF	TGCGCCAGCAGCCTGGGACAACCTGCGGGCGAAAACATTCAGTACTTC
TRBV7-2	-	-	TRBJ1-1	CASSLVPGAFF	TGTGCCAGCAGCTTGGTCCCTGGAGCTTTCTTT
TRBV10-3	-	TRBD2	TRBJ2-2	CAISGSGLAGPSHTGELFF	TGTGCCATCAGTGGATCCGGACTAGCGGGGCCCTCGCACACCGGGGAGCTGTTTTTT
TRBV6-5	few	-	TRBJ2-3	CASRFEGTQYF	TGTGCCAGCAGATTTGAAGGCACGCAGTATTTT
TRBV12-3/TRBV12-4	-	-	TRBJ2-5	CASSLSSWETQYF	TGTGCCAGCAGTTTAAGCAGCTGGGAGACCCAGTACTTC
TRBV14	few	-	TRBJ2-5	CASSQGRIRAPQETQYF	TGTGCCAGCAGCCAAGGTCGCATAAGGGCACCCCAAGAGACCCAGTACTTC
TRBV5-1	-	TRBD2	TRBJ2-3	CASSLVGLAGVDTQYF	TGCGCCAGCAGCTTGGTGGGACTAGCGGGAGTGGATACGCAGTATTTT
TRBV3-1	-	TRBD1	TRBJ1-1	CASSPGTGGRGTEAFF	TGTGCCAGCAGCCCTGGGACAGGGGGGCGCGGCACTGAAGCTTTCTTT
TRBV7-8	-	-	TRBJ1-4	CASSLVAVNEKLFF	TGTGCCAGCAGCTTAGTGGCAGTGAATGAAAAACTGTTTTTT
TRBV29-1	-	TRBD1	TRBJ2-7	CSVQGAGYEQYF	TGCAGCGTCCAGGGGGCTGGGTACGAGCAGTACTTC
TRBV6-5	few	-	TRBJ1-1	CASSYSFRGGTEAFF	TGTGCCAGCAGTTATTCTTTCAGGGGAGGAACTGAAGCTTTCTTT
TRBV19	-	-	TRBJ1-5	CASSIGTPFRNQPQHF	TGTGCCAGTAGTATTGGGACGCCTTTCCGCAATCAGCCCCAGCATTTT
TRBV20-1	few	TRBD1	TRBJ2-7	CSARRTGDRAEQYF	TGCAGTGCTAGACGGACAGGGGATCGTGCCGAGCAGTACTTC
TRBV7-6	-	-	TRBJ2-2	CASSLGAGRKAGELFF	TGTGCCAGCAGCTTAGGAGCAGGAAGGAAAGCCGGGGAGCTGTTTTTT
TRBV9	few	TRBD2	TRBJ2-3	CASSALLAGGGGDTQYF	TGTGCCAGCAGCGCATTACTAGCGGGGGGCGGTGGAGATACGCAGTATTTT
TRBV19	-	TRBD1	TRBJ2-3	CASKTTGERSDTQYF	TGTGCCAGTAAAACGACAGGGGAACGGTCTGATACGCAGTATTTT
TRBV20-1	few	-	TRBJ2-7	CSARIGQAPGQYF	TGCAGTGCTAGAATCGGCCAGGCGCCAGGGCAGTACTTC